This entry lists 19 T cell receptor beta chains sequenced from one sample in a study of cytomegalovirus exposure and HLA in healthy donors. Produced via immunoSEQ multiplex PCR; TCRdb's table is partial and in-frame only. The profile shows about 98,000 clones, about 95% of them singletons. Sequences were obtained from PBMCs. Source of these receptors: a woman younger than 30 in good health and CMV-seronegative.

This clone appeared once. J is TRBJ2-7 and V is TRBV6-1, with 8 bases identical to TRBD1. The junction had 7 bases not matched to a gene; V was cut back by 8 bases and J by 4 bases. The germline CDR1 and CDR2 sequences are MNHNS and SASEGT. This CDR3 has 13 amino acids. Here the CDR3 reads CASLSGGSYEQYF. CDR3 nucleotides: TGTGCCAGCCTGTCAGGGGGCTCTTACGAGCAGTACTTC.

V gene TRBV6-4 combines with J gene TRBJ2-1, with 8 bases fitting TRBD2. The junction had 8 bases not matched to a gene; V was cut back by 2 bases and J by 8 bases. The CDR3 covers 15 residues. Germline CDR1 is MRHNA and CDR2 is SNTAGT. Here the CDR3 reads CASSDGSGGRHEQFF. The CDR3 DNA follows: TGTGCCAGCAGTGACGGGTCGGGAGGGCGGCATGAGCAGTTCTTC.

The gene calls are TRBV7-8 and TRBJ1-1, with no clear D. V was cut by 2 bases and J by 5 bases, with 18 bases left in between. Germline V lookup: CDR1 SGHVS, CDR2 FQNEAQ. The CDR3 has 16 residues. DNA of the CDR3: TGTGCCAGCAGCTTAATCGGACCTGGTAGAGGGACTGAAGCTTTCTTT. As protein: CASSLIGPGRGTEAFF.

V and J are TRBV9 and TRBJ2-1; perhaps TRBD1 as D (5 bases). Germline loops: CDR1 SGDLS, CDR2 YYNGEE. The CDR3 length is 16 residues. Trimming left V 0 bases short and J 1 base short, with 11 bases between. The CDR3 DNA sequence: TGTGCCAGCAGCGTAGAACAGGCCCCATCCTACAATGAGCAGTTCTTC. Protein sequence: CASSVEQAPSYNEQFF.

The gene calls are TRBV6-4 and TRBJ1-2; 8 bases are shared with TRBD1. Unmatched junction bases numbered 6, after V lost 5 bases and J lost 4 bases. The length of the CDR3 is 14 residues. Germline V gives CDR1 MRHNA, CDR2 SNTAGT. Written as DNA, the CDR3 is TGTGCCAGCAGTCCGCAGGGGGCTTCCTATGGCTACACCTTC. It encodes CASSPQGASYGYTF.

The rearrangement links TRBV30 to TRBJ2-2, with TRBD2 matching 7 bases. Germline CDR1 and CDR2: GTSNPN and SVGIG (reference sequence). This CDR3 is 15 amino acids long. The ends lost 2 bases at V and 8 bases at J; junction bases unmatched: 11. The CDR3 bases are TGTGCCTGGAGTCCCCCCGGGGACTATTCGGGGGAGCTGTTTTTT. This encodes CAWSPPGDYSGELFF. The variable domain in full, completed from reference TRBV30 and TRBJ2-2, reads SQTIHQWPATLVQPVGSPLSLECTVEGTSNPNLYWYRQAAGRGLQLLFYSVGIGQISSEVPQNLSASRPQDRQFILSSKKLLLSDSGFYLCAWSPPGDYSGELFFGEGSRLTVL.

V usage is TRBV6-5 and J usage is TRBJ1-6; maybe TRBD1 (5 bases). The CDR3 runs to 15 residues. Germline lookup yields CDR1 MNHEY and CDR2 SVGAGI. V lost 2 bases, J lost 9 bases, and 14 bases lay in between. CDR3 in DNA: TGTGCCAGCAGTTACCGCAGGGAGGGCCGTTCACCCCTCCACTTT. It translates to CASSYRREGRSPLHF.

The CDR3 bases are TGTGCCAGCAGCCCCCCGGGACTAGCGGGGGGAAACACCGGGGAGCTGTTTTTT. Protein sequence: CASSPPGLAGGNTGELFF. The genes are TRBV9 and TRBJ2-2; TRBD2 aligns across 15 bases. CDR1 is SGDLS, CDR2 YYNGEE, per germline. Trimming at V came to 4 bases and at J to 2 bases, leaving 6 bases not matched to a gene. The CDR3 covers 18 residues.

The rearrangement uses TRBV29-1 and TRBJ2-7; 8 bases match TRBD1. CDR1 SQVTM and CDR2 ANQGSEA come from the germline V gene. The CDR3 extends over 13 amino acids. After removal of 2 bases from V and 7 bases from J, the junction contained 7 bases not matched to a gene. In nucleotides, the CDR3 is TGCAGCGTTGAACCAGGGGGCCGTTCTGAGCAGTACTTC. Translated: CSVEPGGRSEQYF.

CDR3 DNA sequence: TGTGCCAGCAGCAAGTCGGAAGGGGGTCGGGGAGGGTCTGAAGCTTTCTTT. This codes for CASSKSEGGRGGSEAFF. The chain recombines TRBV25-1 with TRBJ1-1, with a possible D match to TRBD1 (6 bases). Deletions cut 6 bases from V and 6 bases from J, with 26 bases between. Germline values: CDR1 MGHDK, CDR2 SYGVNS. The CDR3 has 17 residues.

This clone has only one observation. This chain joins TRBV18 and TRBJ1-3, with 7 bases aligning to TRBD1. Per the germline V gene, CDR1 is KGHSH and CDR2 is LQKENI. CDR3 size: 14 residues. Trimming removed 3 bases from V and 7 bases from J; junction bases left unmatched: 6. CDR3 loop: CASSPTGWLNTIYF. CDR3 bases: TGTGCCAGCTCACCGACAGGGTGGTTGAACACCATATATTTT. Variable domain in full (rest from reference TRBV18 and TRBJ1-3): NAGVMQNPRHLVRRRGQEARLRCSPMKGHSHVYWYRQLPEEGLKFMVYLQKENIIDESGMPKERFSAEFPKEGPSILRIQQVVRGDSAAYFCASSPTGWLNTIYFGEGSWLTVV.

This chain links TRBV27 with TRBJ2-7; no firm D call. CDR3 length: 13 amino acids. Trimming took 3 bases from V and 2 from J, leaving 8 bases between them. Germline lookup yields CDR1 MNHEY and CDR2 SMNVEV (reference sequence). CDR3 DNA sequence: TGTGCCAGCAGTTTTAGTGACACCTACGAGCAGTACTTC. Protein product: CASSFSDTYEQYF.

The chain carries TRBV6-1 and TRBJ1-3; D is perhaps TRBD1 (6 bases). The germline V and J ends were trimmed by 6 bases and 3 bases, with 12 bases remaining between them. The CDR3 length is 14 residues. Looked up from germline, CDR1 is MNHNS and CDR2 is SASEGT. The CDR3, as DNA: TGTGCCAGCAGGTGGACAGACAGTGGAAACACCATATATTTT. Translating gives CASRWTDSGNTIYF.

The chain has TRBV5-1 and TRBJ1-1; D is uncertain. Germline lookup yields CDR1 SGHRS and CDR2 YFSETQ. The CDR3 spans 16 residues. Trimming pared 1 base from V and 3 bases from J, leaving 16 bases between. The CDR3 bases are TGCGCCAGCAGCTTGAGCCCCTCCCTCGTGGACACTGAAGCTTTCTTT. It encodes CASSLSPSLVDTEAFF. Drawing the rest from reference TRBV5-1 and TRBJ1-1, the complete variable domain is KAGVTQTPRYLIKTRGQQVTLSCSPISGHRSVSWYQQTPGQGLQFLFEYFSETQRNKGNFPGRFSGRQFSNSRSEMNVSTLELGDSALYLCASSLSPSLVDTEAFFGQGTRLTVV.

V usage is TRBV7-9 and J usage is TRBJ2-7; tentative D call: TRBD1 (6 bases). Deletions cut 8 bases from V and 2 bases from J, with 16 bases between. Per germline, CDR1 SEHNR and CDR2 FQNEAQ (reference sequence). CDR3 length: 14 amino acids. CDR3: CASGDGTRPYEQYF. The CDR3 DNA sequence: TGTGCCAGCGGCGACGGGACACGGCCCTACGAGCAGTACTTC.

The rearrangement links TRBV29-1 to TRBJ1-2; D is possibly TRBD1 (5 bases). CDR1 SQVTM and CDR2 ANQGSEA come from the germline V gene. The CDR3 has 18 amino acids. V gave up 7 bases and J gave up 5 bases, with 32 bases separating them. The CDR3 DNA is TGCAGCGCCCAAACTCTAGCCCCCGGGACTTCCTCCCATTATGGCTACACCTTC. Amino acids: CSAQTLAPGTSSHYGYTF.

V and J are TRBV14 and TRBJ2-7, with a possible D match to TRBD1 (6 bases). The CDR3 is 15 amino acids. Germline CDR1 SGHDN, CDR2 FVKESK. The V gene lost 3 bases and the J gene lost 3 bases, with 15 bases spanning the gap. The CDR3 region has the DNA TGTGCCAGCAGCCATAGGTCGGCAGGGGACTACGAGCAGTACTTC. Translating gives CASSHRSAGDYEQYF.

The gene calls are TRBV5-4 and TRBJ2-7; 7 nucleotides align to TRBD2. The germline V gene has CDR1 SGHNT and CDR2 YYREEE (reference sequence). The V segment lost 4 bases and the J segment 2 bases; nucleotides outside the gene matches: 12. The CDR3 totals 16 residues. The CDR3 region has the DNA TGTGCCAGCAGCCCGAGCGGCGGGAGCGCGACCTACGAGCAGTACTTC. Its protein product is CASSPSGGSATYEQYF.

The CDR3 coding sequence is TGTGCCAGCAGCTTATGGGACAGGGTATACGGGGAGCTGTTTTTT. It yields the protein CASSLWDRVYGELFF. The V and J genes are TRBV13 and TRBJ2-2; 9 bases map to TRBD1. This CDR3 has 15 amino acids. V lost 2 bases, J lost 7 bases, and 5 bases stayed unmatched. CDR1 and CDR2 (germline): PRHDT, FYEKMQ (reference sequence).